Included here is one TCR beta chain sequence, with context. Methods used by the authors: Researchers report that nucleated cell counts were estimated from reference gene primer amplification. Produced via immunoSEQ multiplex PCR; TCRdb's table is partial and in-frame only. V, J and clone size derive from that table, while D and trimming were established from the DNA sequence. This sample has over 250,000 clones; 80% to 90% occur once, and the top ten carry approximately 10%. The data belong to a study of blood T cell repertoires in COVID-19. Across the whole study: Sites across the United States, Italy and Spain contributed samples from acute and convalescent COVID-19. From T cells, B-cell-depleted T cells, or PBMCs came the material, which was cDNA or gDNA.

This CDR3 comprises 13 residues. V lost 6 bases and J lost 0, with 8 bases in between. The V gene's germline CDR1 is SGHNT and CDR2 YENEEA. Sample: peripheral blood. The chain joins TRBV11-3 to TRBJ1-1; the D gene is possibly TRBD1 (5 bases). This receptor was identified in a woman in her seventies with acute or convalescent COVID-19. CDR3 region: CASSRGLNTEAFF. The CDR3 DNA sequence: TGTGCCAGCAGTAGGGGTTTGAACACTGAAGCTTTCTTT.